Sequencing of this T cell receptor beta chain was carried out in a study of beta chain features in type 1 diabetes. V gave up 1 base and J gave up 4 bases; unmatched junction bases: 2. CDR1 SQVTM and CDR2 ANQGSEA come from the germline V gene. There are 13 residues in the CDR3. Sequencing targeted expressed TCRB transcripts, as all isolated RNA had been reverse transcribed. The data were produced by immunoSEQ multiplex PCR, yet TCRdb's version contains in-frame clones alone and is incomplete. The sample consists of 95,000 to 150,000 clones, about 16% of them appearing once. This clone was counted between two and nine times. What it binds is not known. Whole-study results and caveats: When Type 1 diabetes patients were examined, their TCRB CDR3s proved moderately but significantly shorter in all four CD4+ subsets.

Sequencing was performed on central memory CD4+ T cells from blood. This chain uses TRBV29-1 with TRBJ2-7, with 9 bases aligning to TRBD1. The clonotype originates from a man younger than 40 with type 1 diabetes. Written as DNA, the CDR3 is TGCAGCGTTGAAGGACAGGGGGAGTACGAGCAGTACTTC. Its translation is CSVEGQGEYEQYF.